Shown below are 14 T cell receptor beta chains from a single sample sequenced in a study of CD8 T cells in ankylosing spondylitis. General study results and limits: There was a TCR beta motif, made of 7 to 9 highly homologous variants, that appeared characteristic of ankylosing spondylitis blood.

Each CDR3 protein gets one entry after TCRdb re-called the 5' RACE reads with MiXCR. The sample records fewer than 500,000 distinct CDR3 sequences, under 25% being singletons. These receptors' targets are unknown. The sequencing sample was made of blood, either unsorted or a sorted T cell fraction (not recorded which). The source of these receptors is a male donor with ankylosing spondylitis.

The chain carries TRBV28 and TRBJ1-2; D remains unclear. Germline CDR1 is MDHEN and CDR2 is SYDVKM. This CDR3 is 11 amino acids long. Deletions cut 10 bases from V and 1 base from J, with 7 bases between. The CDR3 DNA reads TGTGCCATAGAAAGTAACTATGGCTACACCTTC. Amino acid sequence: CAIESNYGYTF.

This clonotype was counted at least ten times. The chain is built from TRBV18 and TRBJ2-7; a weak D match, TRBD2 (6 bases). The CDR3 has 17 residues. V was pared by 1 base and J by 7 bases, with 23 bases between. Germline loops: CDR1 KGHSH, CDR2 LQKENI. CDR3 residues: CASSPQTAGPAMGEQYF. For the CDR3, the DNA is TGTGCCAGCTCACCACAGACCGCGGGACCCGCCATGGGTGAGCAGTACTTC.

The CDR3 DNA sequence: TGCAGCGTGGGCGCGAGGACTAGCGGCTCCTACAATGAGCAGTTCTTC. It specifies CSVGARTSGSYNEQFF. The chain carries TRBV29-1 and TRBJ2-1; 10 bases match TRBD2. Per germline, CDR1 SQVTM and CDR2 ANQGSEA. Trimming cost V 6 bases and J 0 bases; bases outside gene matches: 8. This CDR3 spans 16 amino acids.

The chain links TRBV11-3 to TRBJ2-7; D is unresolved. This CDR3 spans 15 amino acids. Germline assignment: CDR1 SGHNT and CDR2 YENEEA. Trimming left V 4 bases short and J 3 bases short, with 16 bases between. The CDR3 DNA is TGTGCCAGCAGCTCCCGTACGGCTACCGACTACGAGCAGTACTTC. The encoded protein is CASSSRTATDYEQYF.

As concerns this clonotype: One junction end disagrees with the germline gene, perhaps due to a read error. The rearrangement joins TRBV4-2 to TRBJ2-7; perhaps TRBD2 as D (6 bases). This CDR3 is 17 amino acids long. Germline lookup yields CDR1 LGHNA and CDR2 YNFKEQ. The CDR3 DNA is TGTGCCAGCAGCCATTACCTGAGGGAGGACTATGGCTACGGGCAGTACTTC. This sequence encodes CASSHYLREDYGYGQYF.

The V call is TRBV2, the J call TRBJ2-3; weak D call: TRBD2 (6 bases). The CDR3 sequence is 15 residues long. Germline CDR1 reads SNHLY; CDR2 reads FYNNEI. Trimming left V 10 bases short and J 8 bases short, with 25 bases between. The CDR3 DNA follows: TGTGCCACCCACCATGGGCTAGCGCCATCGGGTACGCAGTATTTT. This sequence encodes CATHHGLAPSGTQYF.

This clonotype came up a few times. The V gene is TRBV11-3, the J gene TRBJ2-7, with D possibly being TRBD2 (6 bases). CDR1 and CDR2 (germline): SGHNT, YENEEA. This CDR3 has 16 residues. Trimming took off 7 bases at V and 6 bases at J, with 25 bases between the two ends. The chain's CDR3 is CASTYTYPGALREQYF. DNA of the CDR3: TGTGCCAGCACCTATACTTACCCGGGAGCGCTCCGCGAGCAGTACTTC. The whole variable domain, remainder taken from reference TRBV11-3 and TRBJ2-7, is EAGVVQSPRYKIIEKKQPVAFWCNPISGHNTLYWYLQNLGQGPELLIRYENEEAVDDSQLPKDRFSAERLKGVDSTLKIQPAELGDSAVYLCASTYTYPGALREQYFGPGTRLTVT.

The chain uses TRBV12-3 or TRBV12-4 and TRBJ2-3, with 10 bases identical to TRBD2. The CDR3 runs 15 residues. V lost 5 bases, J lost 5 bases, and 7 bases stayed unmatched. This CDR3 reads CASSQAGGPGDTQYF. The CDR3, as DNA: TGTGCCAGCAGTCAAGCGGGAGGGCCCGGAGATACGCAGTATTTT.

This clonotype has just a few counts. The chain employs TRBV6-5 and TRBJ2-3; possible D gene TRBD1, 6 bases. Germline V CDR1 and CDR2: MNHEY, SVGAGI. V shed 2 bases and J shed 4 bases, with 22 bases lying between them. The CDR3 consists of 18 residues. The CDR3: CASSYRRGGGRAPDTQYF. The CDR3 nucleotides are TGTGCCAGCAGTTACCGCCGGGGTGGGGGCCGGGCGCCAGATACGCAGTATTTT.

The V gene is TRBV12-3 or TRBV12-4, the J gene TRBJ2-7; possible D gene TRBD2, 5 bases. Trimming cost V 0 bases and J 2 bases, with 8 bases left between them. The CDR3 runs 14 residues. The CDR3, as DNA: TGTGCCAGCAGTTTAGCGGGGAGTCCCTACGAGCAGTACTTC. This encodes CASSLAGSPYEQYF.

The rearrangement joins TRBV5-1 to TRBJ1-1; D remains ambiguous. Germline loops: CDR1 SGHRS, CDR2 YFSETQ. The CDR3 is made up of 16 amino acids. Trimming removed 3 bases from V and 3 bases from J, with 18 bases in between. The CDR3 DNA follows: TGCGCCAGCAGCTACACAGCAGGAGTTTTCGACACTGAAGCTTTCTTT. Its translation is CASSYTAGVFDTEAFF.

In its sample, this clonotype was seen a few times. The chain combines TRBV25-1 with TRBJ2-3; no clear D gene. V was trimmed by 5 bases and J by 8 bases, leaving 8 bases between them. Per germline, CDR1 MGHDK and CDR2 SYGVNS. The CDR3 extends over 11 amino acids. The CDR3 DNA reads as TGTGCCAGCAGTCTATTGTTTACGCAGTATTTT. Its translation is CASSLLFTQYF.

The genes are TRBV14 and TRBJ2-3, with 14 bases identical to TRBD2. The CDR3 runs to 19 residues. In germline, CDR1 is SGHDN, CDR2 FVKESK. J was trimmed by 3 bases and V by 1 base; bases with no gene match: 9. CDR3 loop: CASSQGGLAGVIGTDTQYF. The CDR3 coding sequence is TGTGCCAGCAGCCAAGGGGGACTAGCGGGAGTAATTGGTACAGATACGCAGTATTTT.

The V gene is TRBV5-1, the J gene TRBJ1-2; the match to TRBD1 covers 7 bases. Germline lookup yields CDR1 SGHRS and CDR2 YFSETQ. The junction had 12 bases not matched to a gene; V was cut back by 3 bases and J by 7 bases. The CDR3 extends over 15 amino acids. This chain's CDR3 is CASSSTSGTVPGYTF. CDR3 sequence (DNA): TGCGCCAGCAGCTCAACCTCCGGGACAGTCCCTGGCTACACCTTC.